These T cell receptor beta chains were read from a single sample in a study of blood T cell repertoires in COVID-19. Sequencing used immunoSEQ multiplex PCR; TCRdb keeps in-frame clones, though not all of them. The table shows 250,000 to 350,000 clones, with more than 90% occurring only once. The sample was PBMCs or T cells enriched from blood (not recorded which). The receptors were gathered from a woman in her thirties who had recovered from COVID-19. CDR3s include the opening cysteine and the closing phenylalanine or tryptophan. Fields, in order: CDR3 protein, CDR3 DNA, J gene, clone size, V gene, D gene. A D gene is named only where the DNA matches it firmly. Size is stated for part of the rows, as once, few or many counts, or as a class when the clone is expanded.

cdr3_aa: CASTLGAFF; cdr3_nt: TGTGCCAGCACCCTCGGAGCTTTCTTT; j_call: TRBJ1-1; clone_size: .; v_call: TRBV5-6; d_call: .
cdr3_aa: CASSLFGATNEKLFF; cdr3_nt: TGTGCCAGCAGTTTGTTCGGAGCAACTAATGAAAAACTGTTTTTT; j_call: TRBJ1-4; clone_size: .; v_call: TRBV27; d_call: .
cdr3_aa: CASSTDSSNQPQHF; cdr3_nt: TGTGCCAGCAGCACTGACAGTAGCAATCAGCCCCAGCATTTT; j_call: TRBJ1-5; clone_size: .; v_call: TRBV27; d_call: .
cdr3_aa: CASSLSRTGATYGYTF; cdr3_nt: TGTGCCAGCAGCTTGTCCCGGACAGGGGCGACCTATGGCTACACCTTC; j_call: TRBJ1-2; clone_size: .; v_call: TRBV5-5; d_call: TRBD1
cdr3_aa: CASSRQGYDGNTIYF; cdr3_nt: TGTGCCAGCAGCCGGCAGGGTTATGATGGAAACACCATATATTTT; j_call: TRBJ1-3; clone_size: .; v_call: TRBV7-9; d_call: .
cdr3_aa: CASSFGLALHTQYF; cdr3_nt: TGTGCCAGCAGTTTCGGACTAGCTCTCCATACGCAGTATTTT; j_call: TRBJ2-3; clone_size: .; v_call: TRBV6-5; d_call: TRBD2
cdr3_aa: CASSLYGDRGPDIREQYF; cdr3_nt: TGTGCCAGCAGCTTATATGGGGACAGGGGCCCCGACATCCGCGAGCAGTACTTC; j_call: TRBJ2-7; clone_size: .; v_call: TRBV7-8; d_call: TRBD1
cdr3_aa: CASSPGLLGEQYF; cdr3_nt: TGTGCCAGCAGCCCAGGACTGCTAGGCGAGCAGTACTTC; j_call: TRBJ2-7; clone_size: .; v_call: TRBV11-3; d_call: .
cdr3_aa: CASSFEAATEAFF; cdr3_nt: TGTGCCAGCAGCTTCGAGGCCGCCACTGAAGCTTTCTTT; j_call: TRBJ1-1; clone_size: .; v_call: TRBV7-9; d_call: .
cdr3_aa: CASSKGDRVTYEQYF; cdr3_nt: TGTGCCAGCAGCAAAGGGGACAGGGTAACCTACGAGCAGTACTTC; j_call: TRBJ2-7; clone_size: .; v_call: TRBV21-1; d_call: .
cdr3_aa: CASSLDAGWNTEAFF; cdr3_nt: TGTGCCAGCAGCTTAGATGCAGGGTGGAACACTGAAGCTTTCTTT; j_call: TRBJ1-1; clone_size: .; v_call: TRBV7-9; d_call: .
cdr3_aa: CASSVVGLAYNEQFF; cdr3_nt: TGTGCCAGCAGCGTAGTGGGACTAGCCTACAATGAGCAGTTCTTC; j_call: TRBJ2-1; clone_size: .; v_call: TRBV9; d_call: TRBD2
cdr3_aa: CASSLSIQAGELFF; cdr3_nt: TGTGCCAGCAGCCTGAGTATCCAGGCCGGGGAGCTGTTTTTT; j_call: TRBJ2-2; clone_size: .; v_call: TRBV7-9; d_call: .
cdr3_aa: CASSQDAGPYEQYF; cdr3_nt: TGCGCCAGCAGCCAAGATGCGGGACCCTACGAGCAGTACTTC; j_call: TRBJ2-7; clone_size: .; v_call: TRBV4-3; d_call: .
cdr3_aa: CASSFSGLAGGLGTQYF; cdr3_nt: TGTGCCAGCAGCTTCAGCGGACTAGCGGGTGGTCTGGGGACCCAGTACTTC; j_call: TRBJ2-5; clone_size: .; v_call: TRBV7-2; d_call: TRBD2
cdr3_aa: CASINRVSSYEQYF; cdr3_nt: TGTGCCAGTATCAACAGGGTAAGCTCCTACGAGCAGTACTTC; j_call: TRBJ2-7; clone_size: .; v_call: TRBV19; d_call: .
cdr3_aa: CASSPKAGTGGENEQFF; cdr3_nt: TGCGCCAGCAGCCCAAAAGCCGGGACAGGGGGCGAGAATGAGCAGTTCTTC; j_call: TRBJ2-1; clone_size: .; v_call: TRBV4-1; d_call: TRBD1
cdr3_aa: CASRDLGGILSDEQFF; cdr3_nt: TGTGCCAGCAGAGATCTTGGGGGGATTTTGAGTGATGAGCAGTTCTTC; j_call: TRBJ2-1; clone_size: .; v_call: TRBV28; d_call: .
cdr3_aa: CASSLATGSDTQYF; cdr3_nt: TGTGCCAGCAGCTTAGCGACGGGATCAGATACGCAGTATTTT; j_call: TRBJ2-3; clone_size: .; v_call: TRBV7-6; d_call: .
cdr3_aa: CAISDNRNYGYTF; cdr3_nt: TGTGCCATCAGTGATAACAGAAACTATGGCTACACCTTC; j_call: TRBJ1-2; clone_size: .; v_call: TRBV10-3; d_call: .
cdr3_aa: CSVEGAGKPNEQFF; cdr3_nt: TGCAGCGTTGAGGGAGCGGGAAAACCCAATGAGCAGTTCTTC; j_call: TRBJ2-1; clone_size: .; v_call: TRBV29-1; d_call: TRBD2
cdr3_aa: CASSPIGGQGNSPLHF; cdr3_nt: TGCGCCAGCAGCCCTATCGGGGGACAGGGGAATTCACCCCTCCACTTT; j_call: TRBJ1-6; clone_size: .; v_call: TRBV4-1; d_call: TRBD1
cdr3_aa: CATSQKSTGAFSEQYF; cdr3_nt: TGTGCCACCAGCCAGAAAAGTACAGGGGCTTTTTCCGAGCAGTACTTC; j_call: TRBJ2-7; clone_size: .; v_call: TRBV24-1; d_call: TRBD1
cdr3_aa: CASSSRDDGYEQYF; cdr3_nt: TGTGCCAGCAGCTCGCGGGACGACGGCTACGAGCAGTACTTC; j_call: TRBJ2-7; clone_size: .; v_call: TRBV7-6; d_call: .
cdr3_aa: CASSQEGLADEQFF; cdr3_nt: TGCGCCAGCAGCCAAGAGGGGCTAGCGGATGAGCAGTTCTTC; j_call: TRBJ2-1; clone_size: .; v_call: TRBV4-3; d_call: TRBD2
cdr3_aa: CASSAVGGGYGYTF; cdr3_nt: TGTGCCAGCAGCGCGGTAGGCGGGGGCTATGGCTACACCTTC; j_call: TRBJ1-2; clone_size: .; v_call: TRBV7-2; d_call: .
cdr3_aa: CASSPGDYGYTF; cdr3_nt: TGTGCCAGCAGCCCAGGGGATTATGGCTACACCTTC; j_call: TRBJ1-2; clone_size: .; v_call: TRBV28; d_call: .
cdr3_aa: CASSPRWNTEAFF; cdr3_nt: TGTGCCAGCAGTCCCCGGTGGAACACTGAAGCTTTCTTT; j_call: TRBJ1-1; clone_size: once; v_call: TRBV12-3/TRBV12-4; d_call: .
cdr3_aa: CASSLTGAYTEAFF; cdr3_nt: TGCGCCAGCAGCCTGACAGGGGCGTACACTGAAGCTTTCTTT; j_call: TRBJ1-1; clone_size: .; v_call: TRBV5-1; d_call: TRBD1
cdr3_aa: CASSLTAGQETQYF; cdr3_nt: TGTGCCAGCAGCTTAACGGCGGGACAAGAGACCCAGTACTTC; j_call: TRBJ2-5; clone_size: .; v_call: TRBV11-3; d_call: .
cdr3_aa: CASRLGNIQYF; cdr3_nt: TGTGCCAGCAGACTAGGGAACATTCAGTACTTC; j_call: TRBJ2-4; clone_size: .; v_call: TRBV28; d_call: .
cdr3_aa: CASSLSAVDTEAFF; cdr3_nt: TGTGCCAGCAGTTTATCAGCGGTTGACACTGAAGCTTTCTTT; j_call: TRBJ1-1; clone_size: .; v_call: TRBV28; d_call: .
cdr3_aa: CASSLGNWAQETQYF; cdr3_nt: TGTGCCAGCAGTTTAGGTAATTGGGCCCAAGAGACCCAGTACTTC; j_call: TRBJ2-5; clone_size: .; v_call: TRBV28; d_call: .
cdr3_aa: CASSAPAGLELFF; cdr3_nt: TGTGCCAGCAGCGCCCCCGCAGGGTTGGAGCTGTTTTTT; j_call: TRBJ2-2; clone_size: .; v_call: TRBV9; d_call: .
cdr3_aa: CASSQDDRGGGAFF; cdr3_nt: TGCGCCAGCAGCCAAGATGACAGGGGAGGGGGAGCTTTCTTT; j_call: TRBJ1-1; clone_size: .; v_call: TRBV4-1; d_call: TRBD1
cdr3_aa: CASSQGPLAGFAQGKNEQFF; cdr3_nt: TGTGCCAGCAGCCAAGGTCCTCTAGCGGGGTTTGCCCAAGGCAAAAATGAGCAGTTCTTC; j_call: TRBJ2-1; clone_size: .; v_call: TRBV3-1/TRBV3-2; d_call: TRBD2
cdr3_aa: CASSSGQGRPGNTIYF; cdr3_nt: TGTGCCAGCAGCTCAGGACAGGGCAGGCCTGGAAACACCATATATTTT; j_call: TRBJ1-3; clone_size: .; v_call: TRBV28; d_call: TRBD1
cdr3_aa: CASSQGTVSGANVLTF; cdr3_nt: TGTGCCAGCAGCCAAGGGACAGTCTCTGGGGCCAACGTCCTGACTTTC; j_call: TRBJ2-6; clone_size: once; v_call: TRBV3-1/TRBV3-2; d_call: .
cdr3_aa: CASYISPGHTNTEAFF; cdr3_nt: TGCGCCAGCTACATCTCGCCGGGACACACCAACACTGAAGCTTTCTTT; j_call: TRBJ1-1; clone_size: once; v_call: TRBV5-1; d_call: .
cdr3_aa: CASSPNPGQGLDEQFF; cdr3_nt: TGCGCCAGCAGCCCCAACCCGGGACAGGGCTTGGATGAGCAGTTCTTC; j_call: TRBJ2-1; clone_size: .; v_call: TRBV4-3; d_call: TRBD1
cdr3_aa: CASSWDSVSGTDTQYF; cdr3_nt: TGTGCCAGCAGCTGGGACAGCGTCTCAGGCACAGATACGCAGTATTTT; j_call: TRBJ2-3; clone_size: .; v_call: TRBV7-3; d_call: TRBD1
cdr3_aa: CASSSVAQGGGYTF; cdr3_nt: TGTGCCAGCAGCTCCGTAGCACAGGGGGGTGGCTACACCTTC; j_call: TRBJ1-2; clone_size: .; v_call: TRBV7-2; d_call: TRBD1
cdr3_aa: CASSPPAGELFF; cdr3_nt: TGTGCCAGCAGCCCCCCCGCCGGGGAGCTGTTTTTT; j_call: TRBJ2-2; clone_size: .; v_call: TRBV7-3; d_call: .
cdr3_aa: CASSIGLAGGLETQYF; cdr3_nt: TGTGCCAGTAGTATAGGACTAGCGGGAGGGCTAGAGACCCAGTACTTC; j_call: TRBJ2-5; clone_size: .; v_call: TRBV19; d_call: TRBD2
cdr3_aa: CASSESGGEQYF; cdr3_nt: TGCGCCAGCAGTGAGTCGGGAGGGGAGCAGTACTTC; j_call: TRBJ2-7; clone_size: .; v_call: TRBV10-2; d_call: TRBD2
cdr3_aa: CAISGPQPGLAGNNEQFF; cdr3_nt: TGTGCCATCAGTGGGCCACAACCGGGACTAGCGGGGAACAATGAGCAGTTCTTC; j_call: TRBJ2-1; clone_size: .; v_call: TRBV10-3; d_call: TRBD2
cdr3_aa: CAVREAGGTYEQYF; cdr3_nt: TGTGCCGTAAGAGAAGCGGGGGGGACCTACGAGCAGTACTTC; j_call: TRBJ2-7; clone_size: .; v_call: TRBV19; d_call: TRBD2
cdr3_aa: CASSLTGAGYEQYF; cdr3_nt: TGTGCCAGCAGTTTGACAGGGGCCGGATACGAGCAGTACTTC; j_call: TRBJ2-7; clone_size: .; v_call: TRBV28; d_call: TRBD1
cdr3_aa: CASSLLSDTQYF; cdr3_nt: TGCGCCAGCAGCTTGCTTTCGGATACGCAGTATTTT; j_call: TRBJ2-3; clone_size: .; v_call: TRBV5-1; d_call: .
cdr3_aa: CASSPRRGGRGETQYF; cdr3_nt: TGTGCCAGCAGCCCCCGGAGGGGGGGGCGAGGGGAGACCCAGTACTTC; j_call: TRBJ2-5; clone_size: once; v_call: TRBV7-2; d_call: .
cdr3_aa: CASSQEGTGLVQYF; cdr3_nt: TGTGCCAGCAGCCAAGAGGGGACAGGGCTTGTGCAGTACTTC; j_call: TRBJ2-7; clone_size: .; v_call: TRBV3-1/TRBV3-2; d_call: TRBD1
cdr3_aa: CASSQGGGVTDTQYF; cdr3_nt: TGTGCCAGCAGCCAAGGTGGGGGGGTCACAGATACGCAGTATTTT; j_call: TRBJ2-3; clone_size: .; v_call: TRBV4-2; d_call: TRBD2
cdr3_aa: CASSKGVGQPQHF; cdr3_nt: TGTGCCAGCTCGAAGGGGGTAGGACAGCCCCAGCATTTT; j_call: TRBJ1-5; clone_size: .; v_call: TRBV2; d_call: .
cdr3_aa: CASSRTGTSFSYRTDTQYF; cdr3_nt: TGTGCCAGCAGCCGTACCGGGACTAGCTTCTCCTATCGCACAGATACGCAGTATTTT; j_call: TRBJ2-3; clone_size: .; v_call: TRBV3-1/TRBV3-2; d_call: TRBD2
cdr3_aa: CAWQGLDTQYF; cdr3_nt: TGTGCCTGGCAGGGGTTGGATACGCAGTATTTT; j_call: TRBJ2-3; clone_size: .; v_call: TRBV30; d_call: .